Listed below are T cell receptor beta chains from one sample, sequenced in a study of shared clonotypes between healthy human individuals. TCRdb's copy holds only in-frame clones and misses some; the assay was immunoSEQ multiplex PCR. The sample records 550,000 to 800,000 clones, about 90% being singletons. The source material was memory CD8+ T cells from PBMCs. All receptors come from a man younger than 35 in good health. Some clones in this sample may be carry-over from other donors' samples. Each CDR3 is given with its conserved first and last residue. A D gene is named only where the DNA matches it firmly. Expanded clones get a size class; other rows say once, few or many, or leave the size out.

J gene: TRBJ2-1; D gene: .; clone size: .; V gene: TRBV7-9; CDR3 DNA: TGTGCCAGCAGCTTAGTTGAGACTAGCTACAATGAGCAGTTCTTC; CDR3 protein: CASSLVETSYNEQFF
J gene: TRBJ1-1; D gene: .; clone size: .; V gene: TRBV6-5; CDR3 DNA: TGTGCCAGCAGCGACCGACAGTTGCTTGGCACTGAAGCTTTCTTT; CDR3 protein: CASSDRQLLGTEAFF
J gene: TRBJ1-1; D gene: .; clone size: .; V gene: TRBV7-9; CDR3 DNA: TGTGCCAGCAGCTTAGGGGGGTTTCGCACTGAAGCTTTCTTT; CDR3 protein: CASSLGGFRTEAFF
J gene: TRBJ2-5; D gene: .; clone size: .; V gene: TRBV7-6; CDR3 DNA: TGTGCCAGCAGCCCGGGGGCGGGGCCCCGGGGGGAGACCCAGTACTTC; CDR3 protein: CASSPGAGPRGETQYF
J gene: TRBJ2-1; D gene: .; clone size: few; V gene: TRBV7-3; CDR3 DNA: TGTGCCAGCAGTCCAGGTACATTGGCTCCGAATGAGCAGTTCTTC; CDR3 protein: CASSPGTLAPNEQFF
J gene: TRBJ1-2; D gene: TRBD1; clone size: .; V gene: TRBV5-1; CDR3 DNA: TGCGCCAGCAGCTTGAGAGGGACAGGGGGGCGGTATGGCTACACCTTC; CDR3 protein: CASSLRGTGGRYGYTF
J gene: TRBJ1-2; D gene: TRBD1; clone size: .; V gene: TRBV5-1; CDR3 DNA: TGCGCCAGCAGCTGGGACAGGGGGCAACGGAACTACTATGGCTACACCTTC; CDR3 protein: CASSWDRGQRNYYGYTF
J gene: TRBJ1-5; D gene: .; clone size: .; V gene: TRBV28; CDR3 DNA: TGTGCCAGCAGTTCAACATGGACCCCTAGTCAGCCCCAGCATTTT; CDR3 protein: CASSSTWTPSQPQHF
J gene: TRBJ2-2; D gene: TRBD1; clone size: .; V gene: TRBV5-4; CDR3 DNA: TGTGCCAGCAGCTTACTTGTAGGACAGGGGGTTTCGAACACCGGGGAGCTGTTTTTT; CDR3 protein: CASSLLVGQGVSNTGELFF
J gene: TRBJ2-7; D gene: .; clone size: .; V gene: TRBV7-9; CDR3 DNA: TGTGCCAGCAGCGCCACGCAACCCGGACAGAACTCCTACGAGCAGTACTTC; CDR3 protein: CASSATQPGQNSYEQYF
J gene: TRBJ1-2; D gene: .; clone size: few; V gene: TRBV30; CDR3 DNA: TGTGCCTGGAGTGTATCGACAAGGAAGGGCTACACCTTC; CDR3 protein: CAWSVSTRKGYTF
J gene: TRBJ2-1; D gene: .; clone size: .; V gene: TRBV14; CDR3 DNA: TGTGCCAGCAGCCAAGCGGAGACGCCGGCGAATGAGCAGTTCTTC; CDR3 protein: CASSQAETPANEQFF
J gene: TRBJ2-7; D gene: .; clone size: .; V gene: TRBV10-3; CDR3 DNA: TGTGCCATCAGTAAGGACCCCTACGAGCAGTACTTC; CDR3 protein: CAISKDPYEQYF
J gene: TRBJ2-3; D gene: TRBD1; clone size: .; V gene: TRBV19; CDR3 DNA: TGTGCCAGTAGTCTGACAGGGCTTCACACAGATACGCAGTATTTT; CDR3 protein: CASSLTGLHTDTQYF
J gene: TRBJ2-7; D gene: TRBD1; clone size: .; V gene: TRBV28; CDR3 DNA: TGTGCCAGCAGACGACTGGGACAGATCTACGAGCAGTACTTC; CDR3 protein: CASRRLGQIYEQYF
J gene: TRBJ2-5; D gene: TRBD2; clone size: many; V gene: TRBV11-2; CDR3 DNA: TGTGCCAGCAGCTCCCGCCGGACTAGCGGGAGACAAGAGACCCAGTACTTC; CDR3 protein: CASSSRRTSGRQETQYF
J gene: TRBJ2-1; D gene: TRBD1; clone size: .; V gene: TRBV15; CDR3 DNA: TGTGCCACCAGCTCGTCAGGGGGTGGGTATGAGCAGTTCTTC; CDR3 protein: CATSSSGGGYEQFF
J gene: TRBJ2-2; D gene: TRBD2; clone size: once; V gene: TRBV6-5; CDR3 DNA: TGTGCCAGCAGCCGTTCGGGGGGGGTGGAGCTGTTTTTT; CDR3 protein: CASSRSGGVELFF
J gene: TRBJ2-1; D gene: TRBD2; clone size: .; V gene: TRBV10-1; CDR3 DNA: TGCGCCAGCAGCGCCGGGACTAGCGGAAACAATGAGCAGTTCTTC; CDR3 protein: CASSAGTSGNNEQFF
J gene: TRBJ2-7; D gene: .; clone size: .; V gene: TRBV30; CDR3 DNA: TGTGCCTGGAGTGTTAGGGGGAGCTCCTACGAGCAGTACTTC; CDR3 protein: CAWSVRGSSYEQYF
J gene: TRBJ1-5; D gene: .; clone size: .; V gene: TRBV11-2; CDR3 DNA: TGTGCCAGCAGCTTAAGTCGGTCTATTAGTCAGCCCCAGCATTTT; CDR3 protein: CASSLSRSISQPQHF
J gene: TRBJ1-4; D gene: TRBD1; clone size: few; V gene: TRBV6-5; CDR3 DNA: TGTGCCAGCGGTGACAGGGGGCAGGTTGAAAAACTGTTTTTT; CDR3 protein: CASGDRGQVEKLFF
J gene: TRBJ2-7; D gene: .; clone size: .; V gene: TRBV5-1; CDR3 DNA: TGCGCCAGCAGCTTGGCTGGGGACCCTTTCTACGAGCAGTACTTC; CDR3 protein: CASSLAGDPFYEQYF
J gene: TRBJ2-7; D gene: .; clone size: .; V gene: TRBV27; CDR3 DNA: TGTGCCAGCAGTCGCGTTTGGGGGCCCTACGAGCAGTACTTC; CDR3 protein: CASSRVWGPYEQYF
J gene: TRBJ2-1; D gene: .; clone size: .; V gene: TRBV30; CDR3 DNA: TGTGTTGTGGCTAGCGACTATGAGCAGTTCTTC; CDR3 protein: CVVASDYEQFF
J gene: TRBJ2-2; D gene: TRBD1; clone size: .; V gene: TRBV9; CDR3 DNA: TGTGCCAGCAGCCCCTGGGACAGTTTCGCCGGGGAGCTGTTTTTT; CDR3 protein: CASSPWDSFAGELFF
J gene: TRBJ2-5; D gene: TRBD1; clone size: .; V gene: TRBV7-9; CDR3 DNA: TGTGCCAGCAGCTTAGAGGGGACAGGTCTAAAGAAGACCCAGTACTTC; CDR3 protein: CASSLEGTGLKKTQYF
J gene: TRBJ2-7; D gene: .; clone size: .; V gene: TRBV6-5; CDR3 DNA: TGTGCCAGCAGTTACTCGGGCGAGGCCTACGAGCAGTACTTC; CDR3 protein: CASSYSGEAYEQYF
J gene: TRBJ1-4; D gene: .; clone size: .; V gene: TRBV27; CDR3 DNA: TGTGCCAGCAGTTTTAGGGCTCCTGGTGAAAAACTGTTTTTT; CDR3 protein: CASSFRAPGEKLFF
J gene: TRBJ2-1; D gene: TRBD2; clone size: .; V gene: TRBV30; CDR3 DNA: TGTGCCTGCAGACTAGCAGGTGACAATGAGCAGTTCTTC; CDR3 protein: CACRLAGDNEQFF
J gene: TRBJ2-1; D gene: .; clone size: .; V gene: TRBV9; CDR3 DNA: TGTGCCAGCAGCGTAGGGAGTTACAATGAGCAGTTCTTC; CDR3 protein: CASSVGSYNEQFF
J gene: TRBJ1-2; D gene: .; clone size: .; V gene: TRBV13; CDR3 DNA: TGTGCCAGCGGCCCTGGGGAGGGGCGCGGATACTATGGCTACACCTTC; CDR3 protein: CASGPGEGRGYYGYTF
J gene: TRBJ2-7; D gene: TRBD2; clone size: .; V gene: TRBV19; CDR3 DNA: TGTGCCAGTAGTATACTTGCAGTTTCGACTAGCGACGAGCAGTACTTC; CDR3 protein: CASSILAVSTSDEQYF
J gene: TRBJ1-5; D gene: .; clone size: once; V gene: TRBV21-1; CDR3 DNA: TGTGCCAGCAGCACCGAACAGGTCTCTCTCAGGCAGCCCCAGCATTTT; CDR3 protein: CASSTEQVSLRQPQHF
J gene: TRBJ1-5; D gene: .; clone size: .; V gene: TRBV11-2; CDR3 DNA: TGTGCCAGCAGCTTAGGGGAGTACCGGCCCCAGCATTTT; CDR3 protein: CASSLGEYRPQHF
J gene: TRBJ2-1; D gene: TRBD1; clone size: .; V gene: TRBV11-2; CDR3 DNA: TGTGCCAGCAGCTTAGCGGCAGGGGGATACAATGAGCAGTTCTTC; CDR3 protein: CASSLAAGGYNEQFF
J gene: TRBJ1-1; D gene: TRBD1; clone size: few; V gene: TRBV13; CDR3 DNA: TGTGCCAGCAGCTTTTGGACAGGGAACACTGAAGCTTTCTTT; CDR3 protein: CASSFWTGNTEAFF
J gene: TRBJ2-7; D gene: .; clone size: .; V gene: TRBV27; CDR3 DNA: TGTGCCAGCAGTTTTGGCCAGAGAATATACGAGCAGTACTTC; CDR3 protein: CASSFGQRIYEQYF
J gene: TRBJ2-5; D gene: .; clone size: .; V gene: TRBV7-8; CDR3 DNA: TGTGCCAGCAGCTTAGCCGGGGGCCAGTACTTC; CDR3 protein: CASSLAGGQYF
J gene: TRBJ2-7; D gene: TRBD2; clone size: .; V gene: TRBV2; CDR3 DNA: TGTGCCAGTCTGGGACTAGCGGGAGGCGAGCAGTACTTC; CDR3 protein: CASLGLAGGEQYF
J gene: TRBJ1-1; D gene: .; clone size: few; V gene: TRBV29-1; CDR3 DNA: TGCAGCGAATCTGGGGCCCGGGACACTGAAGCTTTCTTT; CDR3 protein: CSESGARDTEAFF
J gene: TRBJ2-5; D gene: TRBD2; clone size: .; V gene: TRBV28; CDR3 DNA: TGTGCCAGCAGTTTTCATTTAGGGCTAGCGGGAGCCGTCCAAGAGACCCAGTACTTC; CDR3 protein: CASSFHLGLAGAVQETQYF